These 10 T cell receptor beta chains originate from one sample sequenced in a study of blood T cell repertoires in COVID-19. Some clones are missing from TCRdb's copy, which holds only in-frame ones; the method was immunoSEQ multiplex PCR. The sample gives some 150,000 clones, about 89% of which show up once; roughly 37% is in the top ten. The specimen sequenced was peripheral blood. These receptors all come from a man aged 50-59 years who had recovered from COVID-19.

This chain joins TRBV6-2 or TRBV6-3 and TRBJ2-3, with D maybe TRBD2 (7 bases). CDR1 and CDR2 (germline): MNHEY, SVGEGT. The CDR3 runs 16 residues. Trimming stripped 6 bases from V and 5 bases from J, with 21 bases between. CDR3 residues: CASSPQGGGLVDTQYF. The CDR3 DNA sequence: TGTGCCAGCAGCCCCCAAGGGGGGGGGCTTGTAGATACGCAGTATTTT.

The chain couples TRBV30 to TRBJ1-6; D gene unclear. Germline V gene sequence: CDR1 GTSNPN, CDR2 SVGIG (reference sequence). The V end lost 1 base, the J end lost 6 bases, and 4 bases lay between the germline ends. CDR3 size: 12 residues. This chain's CDR3 is CAWSGGNSPLHF. The CDR3, as DNA: TGTGCCTGGAGTGGAGGTAATTCACCCCTCCACTTT.

The sample holds one count of this clone. The genes are TRBV5-8 and TRBJ2-6; TRBD1 is a possible D gene (6 bases). Trimming stripped 0 bases from V and 3 bases from J, with 13 bases between. Per the germline V gene, CDR1 is SGHTS and CDR2 is YDEGEE. This CDR3 is 17 amino acids long. In DNA form, the CDR3 reads TGTGCCAGCAGCTTGGACAGGGTGTCAGGTGGGGCCAACGTCCTGACTTTC. Its translation is CASSLDRVSGGANVLTF.

V usage is TRBV9 and J usage is TRBJ2-1; 11 bases are a match to TRBD2. Germline CDR1 SGDLS, CDR2 YYNGEE. The length of the CDR3 is 17 residues. V shed 0 bases, J shed 5 bases, and the junction held 7 bases outside the gene matches. Here the CDR3 DNA reads TGTGCCAGCAGCGTAGCTCTGGGGACTAGCGGTAACAATGAGCAGTTCTTC. Its translation is CASSVALGTSGNNEQFF.

This clone was observed a single time. The chain is built from TRBV27 and TRBJ2-3, with 7 bases lining up with TRBD1. The CDR3 totals 18 residues. Germline V gives CDR1 MNHEY, CDR2 SMNVEV (reference sequence). The junction had 12 bases not matched to a gene; V was cut back by 3 bases and J by 0 bases. The DNA for the CDR3 is TGTGCCAGCAGTTTGTTTAGGTCGGGGACAGTCAGCACAGATACGCAGTATTTT. Protein product: CASSLFRSGTVSTDTQYF.

The chain employs TRBV5-5 and TRBJ2-1; 9 positions agree with TRBD2. In germline, CDR1 is SGHKS, CDR2 YYEKEE (reference sequence). V dropped 2 bases and J dropped 8; count of bases not matched to a gene: 5. The CDR3 extends over 14 amino acids. The CDR3 region has the DNA TGTGCCAGCAGCTTTAGCGGGGGATCGGATGAGCAGTTCTTC. Translation gives CASSFSGGSDEQFF. Using reference TRBV5-5 and TRBJ2-1 for the parts outside the CDR3, the full variable domain is DAGVTQSPTHLIKTRGQQVTLRCSPISGHKSVSWYQQVLGQGPQFIFQYYEKEERGRGNFPDRFSARQFPNYSSELNVNALLLGDSALYLCASSFSGGSDEQFFGPGTRLTVL.

V is TRBV9 and J is TRBJ2-5; 10 nucleotides match TRBD1. The CDR3 covers 14 residues. Germline V gene lookup returns CDR1 SGDLS and CDR2 YYNGEE. Trimming removed 4 bases from V and 5 bases from J; junction bases left unmatched: 5. CDR3 coding DNA: TGTGCCAGCAGCTCCCCGACAGGGGGCGAGACCCAGTACTTC. As protein: CASSSPTGGETQYF.

The CDR3 DNA follows: TGTGCCACCAGCATGAGTAGAAGCTCCTACAATGAGCAGTTCTTC. It specifies CATSMSRSSYNEQFF. This chain links TRBV15 with TRBJ2-1; no definite D call. Germline CDR1 reads LNHNV; CDR2 reads YYDKDF (reference sequence). The CDR3 spans 15 residues. Trimming stripped 4 bases from V and 0 bases from J, with 10 bases between.

The chain combines TRBV29-1 with TRBJ1-2, with TRBD1 as a possible D gene (5 bases). The CDR3 contains 15 residues. V shed 0 bases and J shed 8 bases, with 19 bases lying between them. CDR1 and CDR2 from the germline V gene are SQVTM and ANQGSEA. CDR3 loop: CSVEDGAGGGGGYTF. The CDR3 region has the DNA TGCAGCGTTGAAGATGGTGCGGGCGGTGGGGGGGGCTACACCTTC.

The chain combines TRBV3-1 (or the pseudogene TRBV3-2) with TRBJ1-2, with D perhaps TRBD1 (5 bases). V was trimmed by 2 bases and J by 2 bases, leaving 9 bases between them. CDR3 length equals 14 residues. The V gene's germline CDR1 is LGHDT and CDR2 YNNKEL (reference sequence). Here the CDR3 reads CASSQRQINYGYTF. Written as DNA, the CDR3 is TGTGCCAGCAGCCAAAGACAGATAAACTATGGCTACACCTTC.